The 14 T cell receptor beta chains below all came from one sample that was sequenced in a study of CD8+CD57+ T cells in acquired aplastic anemia. Template material for TCR beta VDJ and CDR3 profiling consisted of genomic DNA. TCRdb re-called the reads through MiXCR, storing one row per CDR3 protein. This table has 65,000 or so distinct CDR3 sequences, about 56% appearing once. Sequenced input: sorted CD4+, CD8+, or CD8+CD57+ T cells (not recorded which) from PBMCs. Source of these receptors: a human donor in good health, serving as a control.

The chain joins TRBV30 to TRBJ2-1; maybe TRBD2 (7 bases). Germline-derived CDR1 and CDR2 are GTSNPN and SVGIG (reference sequence). The V end was cut by 7 bases, the J end by 4 bases, with 20 bases between. The CDR3 has 15 residues. The DNA of the CDR3 is TGTGCCTCATCGGGGGGCAGGGCAAATTACAATGAGCAGTTCTTC. It specifies CASSGGRANYNEQFF.

This clonotype was observed at least ten times. The chain links TRBV6-2 or TRBV6-3 to TRBJ1-5; D is uncertain. The V and J ends lost 0 bases and 3 bases respectively, with 15 bases between them. This CDR3 is 17 amino acids long. CDR1 and CDR2 (germline): MNHEY, SVGEGT. CDR3 DNA sequence: TGTGCCAGCAGTTACTCGCTGAAGGGAAGTGACAATCAGCCCCAGCATTTT. The encoded protein is CASSYSLKGSDNQPQHF.

The V call is TRBV7-2, the J call TRBJ1-4, with 7 bases that match TRBD1. Germline CDR1 SGHTA, CDR2 FQGNSA. The CDR3 has 13 amino acids. The J segment lost 8 bases and the V segment lost 5 bases, leaving 5 bases of the junction unmatched. CDR3 sequence reads: CASSTMDREKLFF. The CDR3 nucleotides read TGTGCCAGCAGCACGATGGACAGGGAAAAACTGTTTTTT. Full variable domain (missing parts from reference TRBV7-2 and TRBJ1-4): GAGVSQSPSNKVTEKGKDVELRCDPISGHTALYWYRQSLGQGLEFLIYFQGNSAPDKSGLPSDRFSAERTGGSVSTLTIQRTQQEDSAVYLCASSTMDREKLFFGSGTQLSVL.

Concerning this clonotype: With a much larger clone just one base away, this may be a read error. This rearrangement joins TRBV6-2 or TRBV6-3 to TRBJ2-1; D may be TRBD2 (6 bases). The CDR3 is made up of 11 amino acids. CDR1 and CDR2 (germline): MNHEY, SVGEGT. V lost 6 bases and J 11 bases, leaving 11 bases between the germline ends. The CDR3 DNA reads as TGTGCCAGCAGATTCCTAGCGAAGCAGTTCTTC. Its protein is CASRFLAKQFF.

In this sample, this clonotype turned up many times. J is TRBJ1-4 and V is TRBV19; 9 bases map to TRBD1. Germline V lookup: CDR1 LNHDA, CDR2 SQIVND (reference sequence). CDR3 length equals 14 residues. V was pared by 6 bases and J by 7 bases, with 6 bases of the junction left unmatched. The CDR3 sequence is CASSPGDRAEKLFF. CDR3 coding DNA: TGTGCCAGTAGCCCCGGGGACAGGGCTGAAAAACTGTTTTTT.

The gene calls are TRBV6-1 and TRBJ2-5; 8 bases align to TRBD1. Germline V lookup: CDR1 MNHNS, CDR2 SASEGT. This CDR3 comprises 14 residues. V was clipped by 6 bases and J by 9 bases; unmatched bases: 12. The CDR3 nucleotides read TGTGCCAGCAGCTCGACAGGGGCCCGATCCGCCCAGTACTTC. It encodes CASSSTGARSAQYF.

V and J are TRBV7-8 and TRBJ1-5; no firm D call. Germline CDR1 and CDR2: SGHVS and FQNEAQ. The CDR3 has 13 amino acids. The V end was cut by 7 bases, the J end by 4 bases, with 11 bases between. The CDR3 sequence: CASKEERNQPQHF. DNA of the CDR3: TGTGCCAGCAAGGAGGAAAGGAATCAGCCCCAGCATTTT.

Notes on this clonotype: Here the CDR3 omits its conserved ending phenylalanine or tryptophan, so a read error is the likely source. The DNA is omitted, as the CDR3 cannot be located on it reliably, and the CDR3 follows TCRdb's listing. This chain joins TRBV30 and TRBJ1-6; the D call in the table, TRBD1, was not verified against the DNA. Germline CDR1 and CDR2: GTSNPN and SVGIG (reference sequence). Including both end residues, the CDR3 is 15 amino acids long. The chain's CDR3 is CAWSVGHRVNSPPHL.

The chain couples TRBV5-1 to TRBJ2-7; 7 bases are a match to TRBD2. Trimming at V came to 0 bases and at J to 5 bases, leaving 2 bases not matched to a gene. Germline V CDR1 and CDR2: SGHRS, YFSETQ. CDR3 size: 13 residues. The CDR3 DNA is TGCGCCAGCAGCTTGGGCGGGAGCGACGAGCAGTACTTC. Its protein is CASSLGGSDEQYF.

This chain links TRBV29-1 with TRBJ1-1; D may be TRBD1 (5 bases). The CDR3 is 12 residues long. V dropped 4 bases and J dropped 5 bases, with 11 bases sitting between them. The germline V gene encodes CDR1 SQVTM and CDR2 ANQGSEA. CDR3 protein: CSVGRGETEAFF. The CDR3 DNA follows: TGCAGCGTTGGGAGAGGGGAAACTGAAGCTTTCTTT.

The table lists this clonotype with many counts. The chain links TRBV5-1 to TRBJ1-2; TRBD1 agrees at 7 bases. V dropped 0 bases and J dropped 8; count of bases not matched to a gene: 4. Germline V gene sequence: CDR1 SGHRS, CDR2 YFSETQ. The CDR3 extends over 13 amino acids. The CDR3 DNA reads TGCGCCAGCAGCTTGGCCGGGACAGCCGGCTACACCTTC. Amino acids: CASSLAGTAGYTF. Supplemented by reference TRBV5-1 and TRBJ1-2, the full variable domain reads KAGVTQTPRYLIKTRGQQVTLSCSPISGHRSVSWYQQTPGQGLQFLFEYFSETQRNKGNFPGRFSGRQFSNSRSEMNVSTLELGDSALYLCASSLAGTAGYTFGSGTRLTVV.

The chain joins TRBV29-1 to TRBJ2-1; the match to TRBD2 covers 7 bases. The germline gives CDR1 SQVTM, CDR2 ANQGSEA. The CDR3 covers 15 residues. V lost 3 bases, J lost 3 bases, and 8 bases stayed unmatched. The CDR3 DNA is TGCAGCGTTGAGGCACCAGCGGGGAGCTACAATGAGCAGTTCTTC. It encodes CSVEAPAGSYNEQFF.

The chain recombines TRBV29-1 with TRBJ2-3, with 10 bases that match TRBD2. Germline assignment: CDR1 SQVTM and CDR2 ANQGSEA. CDR3 length equals 16 residues. Trimming took 6 bases from V and 0 from J; bases not matched to a gene: 9. As DNA, the CDR3 is TGCAGCGTAGCCCGGACTAGCGGCCGAAGCACAGATACGCAGTATTTT. Protein product: CSVARTSGRSTDTQYF.

The genes are TRBV24-1 and TRBJ1-2; D uncertain. CDR3 length: 12 residues. V lost 3 bases, J lost 8 bases, and 9 bases lay in between. Germline CDR1 KGHDR, CDR2 SFDVKD. CDR3 loop: CATSDLEDGYTF. In DNA form, the CDR3 reads TGTGCCACCAGTGATCTTGAGGACGGCTACACCTTC.